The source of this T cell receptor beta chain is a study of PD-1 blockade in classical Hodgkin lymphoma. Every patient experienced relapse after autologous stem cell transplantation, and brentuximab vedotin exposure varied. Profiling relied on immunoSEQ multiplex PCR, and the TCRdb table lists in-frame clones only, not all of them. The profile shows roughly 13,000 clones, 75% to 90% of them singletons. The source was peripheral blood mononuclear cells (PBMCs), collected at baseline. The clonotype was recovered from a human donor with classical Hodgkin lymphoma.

CDR3 sequence reads: CSVESTGAGSYEQYF. The CDR3 DNA reads as TGCAGCGTTGAATCTACAGGGGCAGGGTCCTACGAGCAGTACTTC. The rearrangement joins TRBV29-1 to TRBJ2-7, with 7 bases fitting TRBD1. Germline loops: CDR1 SQVTM, CDR2 ANQGSEA. V lost 2 bases to trimming and J lost 1 base; unmatched junction nucleotides: 8. The CDR3 is made up of 15 amino acids.